Listed below are T cell receptor beta chains from one sample, sequenced in a study of cytomegalovirus exposure and HLA in healthy donors. Sequenced by immunoSEQ multiplex PCR; TCRdb stores in-frame clones only, minus some. In the table there are approximately 160,000 clones, approximately 80% of which are singletons. What was sequenced was PBMCs. Receptors originate from a woman aged 40 to 49 in good health and CMV-seropositive. Both conserved end residues are part of each CDR3. Each record gives: CDR3 length, clone size, J gene, V gene, D gene, CDR3 protein, CDR3 DNA. D genes are given only for firm matches. Some rows have no size entry. The others give once, few or many, or a class for an expanded clone.

length: 14; size: -; J: TRBJ1-2; V: TRBV11-2; D: -; CDR3: CASSLNQGFDGYTF; DNA: TGTGCCAGCAGCTTAAACCAGGGTTTTGATGGCTACACCTTC
length: 16; size: once; J: TRBJ2-1; V: TRBV11-2; D: TRBD2; CDR3: CASSVHSGRPAWEQFF; DNA: TGTGCCAGCAGCGTCCATAGCGGGAGACCTGCCTGGGAGCAGTTCTTC
length: 15; size: -; J: TRBJ1-4; V: TRBV25-1; D: -; CDR3: CASSDLAGANEKLFF; DNA: TGTGCCAGCAGTGATTTAGCGGGGGCTAATGAAAAACTGTTTTTT
length: 13; size: -; J: TRBJ1-3; V: TRBV6-5; D: -; CDR3: CASRTQGKDTIYF; DNA: TGTGCCAGCAGGACTCAGGGAAAAGACACCATATATTTT
length: 13; size: -; J: TRBJ2-3; V: TRBV30; D: -; CDR3: CASLSGSTDTQYF; DNA: TGTGCCTCTCTTAGCGGCTCCACAGATACGCAGTATTTT
length: 13; size: -; J: TRBJ2-1; V: TRBV30; D: TRBD1; CDR3: CAWEGTGGNEQFF; DNA: TGTGCCTGGGAGGGGACAGGGGGTAATGAGCAGTTCTTC
length: 15; size: -; J: TRBJ2-7; V: TRBV25-1; D: TRBD2; CDR3: CASSEYTSGTHEQYF; DNA: TGTGCCAGCAGTGAATATACTAGCGGGACCCACGAGCAGTACTTC
length: 16; size: -; J: TRBJ2-7; V: TRBV14; D: TRBD1; CDR3: CASSQNTGTGSYEQYF; DNA: TGTGCCAGCAGCCAGAATACCGGGACAGGGTCCTACGAGCAGTACTTC
length: 13; size: -; J: TRBJ1-4; V: TRBV5-5; D: -; CDR3: CASSFQVREKLFF; DNA: TGTGCCAGCAGCTTTCAGGTTCGGGAAAAACTGTTTTTT
length: 17; size: -; J: TRBJ2-2; V: TRBV10-1; D: -; CDR3: CASSGSTGTMNTGELFF; DNA: TGCGCCAGCAGTGGGTCCACCGGGACAATGAACACCGGGGAGCTGTTTTTT
length: 16; size: -; J: TRBJ1-3; V: TRBV29-1; D: -; CDR3: CSVVVELSFSGNTIYF; DNA: TGCAGCGTTGTCGTAGAACTCTCCTTCTCTGGAAACACCATATATTTT
length: 12; size: -; J: TRBJ1-5; V: TRBV30; D: -; CDR3: CAWSRENQPQHF; DNA: TGTGCCTGGAGCCGGGAGAATCAGCCCCAGCATTTT
length: 14; size: -; J: TRBJ1-5; V: TRBV10-1; D: TRBD1; CDR3: CASTLRDSYQPQHF; DNA: TGCGCCAGCACCCTCCGGGACAGCTATCAGCCCCAGCATTTT
length: 14; size: -; J: TRBJ2-3; V: TRBV5-1; D: -; CDR3: CASSSGQSTDTQYF; DNA: TGCGCCAGCAGCTCCGGACAGAGCACAGATACGCAGTATTTT
length: 15; size: -; J: TRBJ2-3; V: TRBV4-3; D: -; CDR3: CASSHSGISTDTQYF; DNA: TGCGCCAGCAGTCACTCGGGGATTAGCACAGATACGCAGTATTTT
length: 14; size: -; J: TRBJ2-1; V: TRBV5-1; D: TRBD1; CDR3: CASSPGQGLNEQFF; DNA: TGCGCCAGCAGCCCCGGACAGGGGCTGAATGAGCAGTTCTTC
length: 15; size: -; J: TRBJ2-3; V: TRBV11-3; D: TRBD2; CDR3: CASSFPGGLTDTQYF; DNA: TGTGCCAGCAGCTTTCCGGGAGGGTTAACAGATACGCAGTATTTT
length: 16; size: -; J: TRBJ1-5; V: TRBV6-5; D: -; CDR3: CASSSPRRDSNQPQHF; DNA: TGTGCCAGCAGTTCCCCCCGGCGGGACAGCAATCAGCCCCAGCATTTT
length: 15; size: -; J: TRBJ1-2; V: TRBV6-6; D: TRBD1; CDR3: CAIGEGTTGDYGYTF; DNA: TGTGCCATCGGGGAGGGGACGACAGGGGACTATGGCTACACCTTC
length: 14; size: -; J: TRBJ1-3; V: TRBV5-1; D: -; CDR3: CASSFGGPGNTIYF; DNA: TGCGCCAGCAGCTTCGGGGGGCCTGGAAACACCATATATTTT
length: 16; size: -; J: TRBJ2-7; V: TRBV4-3; D: -; CDR3: CASSQDLRKGTYEQYF; DNA: TGCGCCAGCAGCCAAGATTTGAGGAAGGGGACCTACGAGCAGTACTTC
length: 13; size: once; J: TRBJ2-3; V: TRBV19; D: -; CDR3: CATNGGLRDTQYF; DNA: TGTGCCACCAACGGGGGATTGAGAGATACGCAGTATTTT
length: 15; size: -; J: TRBJ2-1; V: TRBV19; D: -; CDR3: CASSTEDSSVSEQFF; DNA: TGTGCCAGTAGTACGGAGGACAGCTCCGTGTCCGAGCAGTTCTTC
length: 12; size: -; J: TRBJ2-7; V: TRBV30; D: TRBD1; CDR3: CAWSADRDEQYF; DNA: TGTGCCTGGAGTGCGGACAGGGACGAGCAGTACTTC
length: 18; size: -; J: TRBJ2-3; V: TRBV5-1; D: TRBD2; CDR3: CASSLTSGGAVVTDTQYF; DNA: TGCGCCAGCAGCTTGACTAGCGGGGGGGCCGTGGTTACAGATACGCAGTATTTT
length: 14; size: -; J: TRBJ2-5; V: TRBV7-2; D: -; CDR3: CASSFGGQGETQYF; DNA: TGTGCCAGCAGCTTCGGGGGGCAAGGAGAGACCCAGTACTTC
length: 14; size: -; J: TRBJ2-1; V: TRBV5-1; D: TRBD2; CDR3: CASYGGDAYNEQFF; DNA: TGCGCCTCATACGGGGGGGATGCTTACAATGAGCAGTTCTTC
length: 15; size: -; J: TRBJ1-5; V: TRBV10-2; D: -; CDR3: CASSESSGEGQPQHF; DNA: TGCGCCAGCAGTGAGTCGAGCGGGGAGGGTCAGCCCCAGCATTTT
length: 15; size: -; J: TRBJ1-2; V: TRBV15; D: TRBD1; CDR3: CATSRYQGARFGYTF; DNA: TGTGCCACCAGCAGATACCAGGGGGCGCGGTTTGGCTACACCTTC
length: 16; size: once; J: TRBJ2-7; V: TRBV10-3; D: TRBD2; CDR3: CAIRENSGSNKYEQYF; DNA: TGTGCCATCAGAGAGAATAGCGGGAGTAATAAGTACGAGCAGTACTTC
length: 16; size: -; J: TRBJ1-1; V: TRBV4-1; D: TRBD1; CDR3: CASSQDLRGTGAEAFF; DNA: TGCGCCAGCAGCCAAGATCTCAGGGGGACGGGGGCTGAAGCTTTCTTT
length: 13; size: -; J: TRBJ2-1; V: TRBV30; D: -; CDR3: CAWGQNPRDEQFF; DNA: TGTGCCTGGGGACAGAATCCTCGAGATGAGCAGTTCTTC
length: 14; size: -; J: TRBJ2-3; V: TRBV5-6; D: -; CDR3: CASSREYSTDTQYF; DNA: TGTGCCAGCAGCAGAGAGTATAGCACAGATACGCAGTATTTT
length: 13; size: -; J: TRBJ1-1; V: TRBV6-6; D: -; CDR3: CASSYEKNTEAFF; DNA: TGTGCCAGCAGTTACGAGAAGAACACTGAAGCTTTCTTT
length: 14; size: -; J: TRBJ1-2; V: TRBV10-3; D: -; CDR3: CAISELRQSYGYTF; DNA: TGTGCCATCAGTGAGTTGAGACAGAGCTATGGCTACACCTTC
length: 15; size: -; J: TRBJ2-2; V: TRBV2; D: TRBD1; CDR3: CASSGGQVSPGELFF; DNA: TGTGCCAGCAGTGGAGGACAGGTTTCTCCCGGGGAGCTGTTTTTT
length: 15; size: -; J: TRBJ1-5; V: TRBV19; D: -; CDR3: CASSIGVVGNQPQHF; DNA: TGTGCCAGTAGTATTGGTGTGGTAGGCAATCAGCCCCAGCATTTT
length: 17; size: -; J: TRBJ1-1; V: TRBV18; D: TRBD1; CDR3: CASSSVDRAPMNTEAFF; DNA: TGTGCCAGCTCATCGGTTGACAGGGCCCCCATGAACACTGAAGCTTTCTTT
length: 14; size: few; J: TRBJ1-3; V: TRBV19; D: -; CDR3: CASSIRPGANTIYF; DNA: TGTGCCAGTAGTATACGGCCAGGGGCAAACACCATATATTTT
length: 15; size: few; J: TRBJ1-1; V: TRBV6-6; D: -; CDR3: CASRNGQKENTEAFF; DNA: TGTGCCAGCAGGAATGGGCAGAAGGAGAACACTGAAGCTTTCTTT
length: 13; size: once; J: TRBJ1-1; V: TRBV11-2; D: -; CDR3: CASSLDQGTEAFF; DNA: TGTGCCAGCAGCTTAGATCAGGGAACTGAAGCTTTCTTT
length: 16; size: -; J: TRBJ1-3; V: TRBV9; D: TRBD1; CDR3: CASSELGTASGNTIYF; DNA: TGTGCCAGCAGCGAGCTTGGGACAGCCTCTGGAAACACCATATATTTT
length: 14; size: -; J: TRBJ1-2; V: TRBV7-2; D: -; CDR3: CASSLEAGFGGYTF; DNA: TGTGCCAGCAGCTTAGAAGCAGGGTTTGGGGGCTACACCTTC
length: 13; size: few; J: TRBJ1-1; V: TRBV7-9; D: -; CDR3: CASSPSGGTEAFF; DNA: TGTGCCAGCAGTCCGAGTGGGGGGACTGAAGCTTTCTTT
length: 12; size: few; J: TRBJ2-7; V: TRBV27; D: TRBD1; CDR3: CASSLGTGEQYF; DNA: TGTGCCAGCAGTTTAGGGACAGGGGAGCAGTACTTC
length: 14; size: few; J: TRBJ2-3; V: TRBV28; D: -; CDR3: CASSTGGSIDTQYF; DNA: TGTGCCAGCAGTACCGGTGGTAGCATAGATACGCAGTATTTT
length: 15; size: -; J: TRBJ2-5; V: TRBV5-1; D: -; CDR3: CASSPGTPYGGTQYF; DNA: TGTGCCAGCAGCCCGGGGACCCCCTACGGGGGGACCCAGTACTTC
length: 16; size: once; J: TRBJ2-1; V: TRBV18; D: -; CDR3: CASSLEAGGGLNEQFF; DNA: TGTGCCAGCTCCTTGGAGGCCGGCGGGGGCCTTAATGAGCAGTTCTTC
length: 13; size: -; J: TRBJ1-1; V: TRBV7-8; D: -; CDR3: CASSSQGSTEAFF; DNA: TGTGCCAGCAGCTCTCAGGGTAGCACTGAAGCTTTCTTT
length: 16; size: -; J: TRBJ2-3; V: TRBV5-4; D: TRBD2; CDR3: CASSRHLAGSTDTQYF; DNA: TGTGCCAGCAGCCGACACCTAGCGGGGAGCACAGATACGCAGTATTTT
length: 15; size: -; J: TRBJ2-5; V: TRBV7-8; D: TRBD1; CDR3: CASRDDREYQETQYF; DNA: TGTGCCAGCAGAGATGACAGGGAATACCAAGAGACCCAGTACTTC
length: 15; size: -; J: TRBJ2-1; V: TRBV19; D: -; CDR3: CASSTPGVRYNEQFF; DNA: TGTGCCAGTAGTACCCCGGGGGTCCGCTACAATGAGCAGTTCTTC
length: 14; size: -; J: TRBJ2-7; V: TRBV5-1; D: -; CDR3: CASSREEGPYEQYF; DNA: TGCGCCAGCAGCAGGGAGGAGGGACCCTACGAGCAGTACTTC
length: 13; size: -; J: TRBJ1-1; V: TRBV6-5; D: TRBD1; CDR3: CASNRQGASEAFF; DNA: TGTGCCAGCAACCGACAGGGGGCGAGTGAAGCTTTCTTT
length: 15; size: -; J: TRBJ1-5; V: TRBV30; D: -; CDR3: CAWSIQGLGNQPQHF; DNA: TGTGCCTGGAGTATCCAGGGGCTGGGCAATCAGCCCCAGCATTTT
length: 14; size: -; J: TRBJ2-2; V: TRBV18; D: -; CDR3: CASSVGSNTGELFF; DNA: TGTGCCAGCTCGGTGGGCAGCAACACCGGGGAGCTGTTTTTT
length: 10; size: -; J: TRBJ1-5; V: TRBV10-1; D: -; CDR3: CAPGSKSQHF; DNA: TGCGCCCCGGGGAGTAAGTCCCAGCATTTT